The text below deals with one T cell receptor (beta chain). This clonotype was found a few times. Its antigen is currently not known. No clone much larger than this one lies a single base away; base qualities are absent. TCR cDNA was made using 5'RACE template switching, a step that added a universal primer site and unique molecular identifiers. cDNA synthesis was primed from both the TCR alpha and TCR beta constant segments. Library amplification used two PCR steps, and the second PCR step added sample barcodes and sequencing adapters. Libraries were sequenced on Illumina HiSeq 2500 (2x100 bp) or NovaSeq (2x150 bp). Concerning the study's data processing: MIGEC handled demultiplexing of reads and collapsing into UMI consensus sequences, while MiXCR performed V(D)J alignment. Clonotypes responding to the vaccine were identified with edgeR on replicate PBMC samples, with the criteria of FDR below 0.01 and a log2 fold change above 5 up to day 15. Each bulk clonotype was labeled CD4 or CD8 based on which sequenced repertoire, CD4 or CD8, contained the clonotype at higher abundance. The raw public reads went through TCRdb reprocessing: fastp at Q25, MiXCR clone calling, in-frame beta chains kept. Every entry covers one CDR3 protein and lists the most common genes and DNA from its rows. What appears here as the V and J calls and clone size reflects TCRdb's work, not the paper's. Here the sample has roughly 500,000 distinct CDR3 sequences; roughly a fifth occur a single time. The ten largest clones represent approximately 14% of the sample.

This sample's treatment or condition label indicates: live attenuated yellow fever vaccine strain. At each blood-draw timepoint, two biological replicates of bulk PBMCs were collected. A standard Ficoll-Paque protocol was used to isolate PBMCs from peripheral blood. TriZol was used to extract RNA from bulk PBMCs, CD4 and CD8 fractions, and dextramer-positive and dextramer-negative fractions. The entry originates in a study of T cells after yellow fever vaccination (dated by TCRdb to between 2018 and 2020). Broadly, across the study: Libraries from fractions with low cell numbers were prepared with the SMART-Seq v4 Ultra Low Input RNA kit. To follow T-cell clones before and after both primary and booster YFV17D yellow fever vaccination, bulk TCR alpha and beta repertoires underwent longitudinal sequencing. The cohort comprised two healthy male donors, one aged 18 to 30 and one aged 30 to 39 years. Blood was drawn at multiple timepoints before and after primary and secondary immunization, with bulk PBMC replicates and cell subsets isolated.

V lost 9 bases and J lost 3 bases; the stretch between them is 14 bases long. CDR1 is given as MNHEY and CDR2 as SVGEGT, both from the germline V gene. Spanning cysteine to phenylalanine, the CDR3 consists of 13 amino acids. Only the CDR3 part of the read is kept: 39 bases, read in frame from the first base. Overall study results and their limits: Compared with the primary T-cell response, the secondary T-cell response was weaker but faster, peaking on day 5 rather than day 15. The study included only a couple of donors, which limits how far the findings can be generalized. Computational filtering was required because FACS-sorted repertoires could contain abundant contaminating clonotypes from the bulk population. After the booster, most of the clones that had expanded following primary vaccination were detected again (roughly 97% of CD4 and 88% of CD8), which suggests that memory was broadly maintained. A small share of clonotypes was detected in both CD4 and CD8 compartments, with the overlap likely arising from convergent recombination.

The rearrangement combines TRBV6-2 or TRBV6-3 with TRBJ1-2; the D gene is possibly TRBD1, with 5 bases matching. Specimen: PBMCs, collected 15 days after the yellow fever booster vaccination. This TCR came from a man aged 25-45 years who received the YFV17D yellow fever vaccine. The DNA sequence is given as TGTGCCAGTCGTCAGGGCATCGACTATGGCTACACCTTC. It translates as CASRQGIDYGYTF.